In this sample, the clone carrying this T cell receptor beta chain turned up many times. TCRdb re-called the 5' RACE reads through MiXCR, storing one row per CDR3 protein. The repertoire holds 55,000 to 80,000 distinct CDR3 sequences, with 12% to 15% as singletons. This sample was included in a study of neurological immune-mediated disorders. Noted time point: longitudinal time-point 1 (baseline). Deletions cut 5 bases from V and 4 bases from J, with 3 bases between. The CDR3 contains 11 residues. The germline gives CDR1 SNHLY, CDR2 FYNNEI. This rearrangement joins TRBV2 to TRBJ2-1; no clear D. The specimen sequenced was PBMCs. This TCR was sampled from a female donor with HTLV-1-associated myelopathy (HAM/TSP). The CDR3 protein is CASSPYNEQFF. The CDR3 DNA is TGTGCCAGCAGTCCATACAATGAGCAGTTCTTC.